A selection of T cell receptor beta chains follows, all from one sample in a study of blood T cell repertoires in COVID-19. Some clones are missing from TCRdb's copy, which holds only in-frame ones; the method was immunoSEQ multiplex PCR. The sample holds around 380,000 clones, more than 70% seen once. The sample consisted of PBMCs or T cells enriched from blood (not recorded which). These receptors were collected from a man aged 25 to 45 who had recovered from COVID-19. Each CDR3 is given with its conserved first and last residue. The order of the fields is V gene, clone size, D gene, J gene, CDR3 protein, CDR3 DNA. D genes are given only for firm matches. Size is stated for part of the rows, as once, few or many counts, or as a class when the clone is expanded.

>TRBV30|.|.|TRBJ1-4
CAWTRGGEKLFF
TGTGCCTGGACAAGGGGTGGTGAAAAACTGTTTTTT
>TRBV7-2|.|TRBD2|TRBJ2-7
CASSARHSGGAEEQYF
TGTGCCAGCAGCGCTCGTCACAGCGGGGGGGCGGAAGAGCAGTACTTC
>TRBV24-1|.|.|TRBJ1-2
CATSDASRYYGYTF
TGTGCCACCAGTGATGCGAGTCGCTACTATGGCTACACCTTC
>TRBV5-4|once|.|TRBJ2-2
CASRAGGEELFF
TGTGCCAGCAGAGCCGGGGGAGAGGAGCTGTTTTTT
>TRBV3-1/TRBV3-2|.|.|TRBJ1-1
CASSQSISPNTEAFF
TGTGCCAGCAGCCAGTCGATTAGTCCTAACACTGAAGCTTTCTTT
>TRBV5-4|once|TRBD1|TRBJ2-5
CASSGDRVETQYF
TGTGCCAGCAGCGGCGACAGGGTAGAGACCCAGTACTTC
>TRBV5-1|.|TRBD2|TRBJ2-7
CASSFEAGGLYEQYF
TGCGCCAGCAGCTTTGAAGCGGGGGGGCTCTACGAGCAGTACTTC
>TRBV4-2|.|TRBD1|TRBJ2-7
CASSQVGGDRSSYEQYF
TGTGCCAGCAGCCAAGTAGGAGGGGACAGGAGCTCCTACGAGCAGTACTTC
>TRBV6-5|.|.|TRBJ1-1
CASSYPLREAFF
TGTGCCAGCAGTTACCCCCTTCGGGAAGCTTTCTTT
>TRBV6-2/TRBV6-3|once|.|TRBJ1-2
CASSSWGANYGYTF
TGTGCCAGCAGTTCTTGGGGAGCTAACTATGGCTACACCTTC
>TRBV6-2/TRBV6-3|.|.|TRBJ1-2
CASSYGLNYGYTF
TGTGCCAGCAGTTATGGGCTTAACTATGGCTACACCTTC
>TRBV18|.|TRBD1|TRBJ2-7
CASSQLTGGADEQYF
TGTGCCAGCTCACAATTGACAGGGGGCGCCGACGAGCAGTACTTC
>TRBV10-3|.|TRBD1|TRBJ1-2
CAISDQGAIYGYTF
TGTGCCATCAGTGACCAGGGGGCGATCTATGGCTACACCTTC
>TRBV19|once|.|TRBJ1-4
CASRQTGITNEKLFF
TGTGCCAGTAGGCAAACAGGTATCACTAATGAAAAACTGTTTTTT
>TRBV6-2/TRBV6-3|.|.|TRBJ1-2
CASSFLTWTETNYGYTF
TGTGCCAGCAGTTTTTTAACCTGGACAGAGACCAACTATGGCTACACCTTC
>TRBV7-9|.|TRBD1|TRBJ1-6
CASQGQGESPLHF
TGTGCCAGCCAGGGACAGGGGGAATCACCCCTCCACTTT
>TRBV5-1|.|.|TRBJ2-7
CASSLVFGTTTYEQYF
TGCGCCAGCAGCTTGGTTTTCGGGACAACTACCTACGAGCAGTACTTC
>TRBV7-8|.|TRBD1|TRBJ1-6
CASSELTGGGVSPLHF
TGTGCCAGCAGCGAACTGACAGGGGGCGGCGTTTCACCCCTCCACTTT
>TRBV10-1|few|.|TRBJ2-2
CASSDRATGELFF
TGCGCCAGCAGTGATCGAGCCACCGGGGAGCTGTTTTTT
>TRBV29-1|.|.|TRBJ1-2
CSVGWGDRLYGYTF
TGCAGCGTTGGATGGGGTGACAGGCTGTATGGCTACACCTTC
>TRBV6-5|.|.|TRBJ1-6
CASSYSHSNNSPLHF
TGTGCCAGCAGTTACTCGCACAGCAATAATTCACCCCTCCACTTT
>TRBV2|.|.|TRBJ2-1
CASSAEYNEQFF
TGTGCCAGCAGTGCTGAGTACAATGAGCAGTTCTTC
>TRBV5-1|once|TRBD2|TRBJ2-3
CASSQNGLAGGPTDTQYF
TGCGCCAGCAGCCAAAACGGACTAGCGGGGGGGCCGACAGATACGCAGTATTTT
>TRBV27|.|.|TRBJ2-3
CASSYRTGDGPDTQYF
TGTGCCAGCAGTTACAGAACAGGCGATGGGCCAGATACGCAGTATTTT
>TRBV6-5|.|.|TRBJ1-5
CASSYSTYQPQHF
TGTGCCAGCAGTTACTCCACATATCAGCCCCAGCATTTT
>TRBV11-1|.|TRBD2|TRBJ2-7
CASSSGLAGFYEQYF
TGTGCCAGCAGCTCGGGACTAGCGGGGTTCTACGAGCAGTACTTC
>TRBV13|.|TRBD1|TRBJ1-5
CASSPGEGAGDQPQHF
TGTGCCAGCAGCCCTGGCGAGGGGGCTGGGGATCAGCCCCAGCATTTT
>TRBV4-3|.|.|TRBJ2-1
CASSQDEAINEQFF
TGCGCCAGCAGCCAAGATGAGGCGATCAATGAGCAGTTCTTC
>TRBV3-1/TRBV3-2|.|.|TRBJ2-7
CASSLGRAYEQYF
TGTGCCAGCAGCCTGGGCCGAGCCTACGAGCAGTACTTC
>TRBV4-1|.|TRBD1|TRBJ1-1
CASSWTGWDTEAFF
TGCGCCAGCAGCTGGACAGGGTGGGACACTGAAGCTTTCTTT
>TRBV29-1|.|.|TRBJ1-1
CSVEGQSEAFF
TGCAGCGTTGAAGGGCAGTCTGAAGCTTTCTTT
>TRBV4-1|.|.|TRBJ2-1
CASSRLRRYNEQFF
TGCGCCAGCAGCCGGCTTAGGAGGTACAATGAGCAGTTCTTC
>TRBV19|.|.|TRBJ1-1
CASTDGGRGTEAFF
TGTGCCAGTACCGATGGGGGGAGGGGCACTGAAGCTTTCTTT
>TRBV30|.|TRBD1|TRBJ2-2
CAWSVGTARAGELFF
TGTGCCTGGAGTGTAGGGACAGCAAGAGCCGGGGAGCTGTTTTTT
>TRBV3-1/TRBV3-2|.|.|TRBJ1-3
CASLGPSQDTIYF
TGTGCCAGCCTGGGGCCCTCGCAGGACACCATATATTTT
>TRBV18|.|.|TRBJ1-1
CASASGVSWGGGAVTEAFF
TGTGCCAGCGCCTCTGGTGTTTCTTGGGGAGGCGGCGCGGTCACTGAAGCTTTCTTT
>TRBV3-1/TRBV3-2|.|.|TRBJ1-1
CASSQDGAGLAAFF
TGTGCCAGCAGCCAAGATGGGGCCGGACTAGCGGCTTTCTTT
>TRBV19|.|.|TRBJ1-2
CASRTPGTANYGYTF
TGTGCCAGTAGAACCCCTGGAACAGCCAACTATGGCTACACCTTC
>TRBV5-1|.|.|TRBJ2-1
CASSDRVTSNEQFF
TGCGCCAGCAGCGACAGGGTGACTAGTAATGAGCAGTTCTTC
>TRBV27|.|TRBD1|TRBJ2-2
CASSSNRGLYTGELFF
TGTGCCAGCAGTTCGAACAGGGGTCTCTACACCGGGGAGCTGTTTTTT
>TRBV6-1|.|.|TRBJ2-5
CASSERDTRETQYF
TGTGCCAGCAGTGAAAGGGACACCAGGGAGACCCAGTACTTC
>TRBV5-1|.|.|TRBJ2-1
CASSFPSSYNEQFF
TGCGCCAGCAGCTTCCCTAGCTCCTACAATGAGCAGTTCTTC
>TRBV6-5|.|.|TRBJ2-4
CASSENRENKNIQYF
TGTGCCAGCAGCGAGAACAGGGAGAACAAAAACATTCAGTACTTC
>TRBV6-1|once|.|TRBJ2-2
CASSEQGTGELFF
TGTGCCAGCAGTGAGCAGGGGACCGGGGAGCTGTTTTTT
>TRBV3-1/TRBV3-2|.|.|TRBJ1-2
CASSQEGGGYTF
TGTGCCAGCAGCCAAGAAGGAGGTGGCTACACCTTC
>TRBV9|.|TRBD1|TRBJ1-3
CASSVGDSGNTIYF
TGTGCCAGCAGCGTAGGGGACAGCGGAAACACCATATATTTT
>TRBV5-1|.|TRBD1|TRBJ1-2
CASRLGRGQLYGYTF
TGCGCCAGCAGACTGGGCAGGGGGCAGCTCTATGGCTACACCTTC
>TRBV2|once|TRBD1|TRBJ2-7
CASSPRDRGLGEQYF
TGTGCCAGCAGTCCCCGGGACAGGGGGTTGGGAGAGCAGTACTTC
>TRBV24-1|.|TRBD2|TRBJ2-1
CATSDSGPSGEQFF
TGTGCCACCAGTGATTCTGGGCCTAGCGGTGAGCAGTTCTTC
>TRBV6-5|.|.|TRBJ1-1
CASSSPGGEAFF
TGTGCCAGCAGTTCCCCGGGGGGTGAAGCTTTCTTT
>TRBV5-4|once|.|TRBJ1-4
CASSLFDRSNEKLFF
TGTGCCAGCAGCTTGTTCGACAGGAGTAATGAAAAACTGTTTTTT
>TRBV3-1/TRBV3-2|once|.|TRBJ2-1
CASSFLAEQFF
TGTGCCAGCAGTTTTCTAGCAGAGCAGTTCTTC
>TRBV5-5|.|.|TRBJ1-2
CASSLGQGTYGYTF
TGTGCCAGCAGCTTGGGGCAGGGGACCTATGGCTACACCTTC
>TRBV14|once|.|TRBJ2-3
CASSLGLGQYF
TGTGCCAGCAGCCTGGGACTCGGACAGTATTTT
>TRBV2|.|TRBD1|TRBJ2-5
CAHLGGQGKETQYF
TGTGCCCATTTGGGGGGACAGGGAAAAGAGACCCAGTACTTC
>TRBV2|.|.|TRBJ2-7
CASSDGRFTYEQYF
TGTGCCAGCAGTGACGGGAGATTCACCTACGAGCAGTACTTC
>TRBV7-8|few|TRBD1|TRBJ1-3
CASSRDRGRSSGNTIYF
TGTGCCAGCAGCCGGGACAGGGGAAGAAGCTCGGGAAACACCATATATTTT
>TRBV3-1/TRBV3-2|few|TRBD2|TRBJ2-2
CASSPGTSGAGELFF
TGTGCCAGCAGCCCCGGGACTAGCGGGGCCGGGGAGCTGTTTTTT
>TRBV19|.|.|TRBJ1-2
CASSIGGINYGYTF
TGTGCCAGTAGTATCGGGGGGATCAACTATGGCTACACCTTC
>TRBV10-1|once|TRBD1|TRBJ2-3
CASSPYRGGTDTQYF
TGCGCCAGCAGCCCCTACAGGGGTGGCACAGATACGCAGTATTTT